This T cell receptor beta chain was captured by sequencing in a study of T cells after yellow fever vaccination. The CDR3 has 17 amino acids. Germline CDR1 reads DFQATT; CDR2 reads SNEGSKA (reference sequence). The V segment lost 2 bases and the J segment 2 bases; nucleotides outside the gene matches: 11. TCRdb re-called the 5' RACE reads with MiXCR, one entry per CDR3 protein. The profile shows nearly 550,000 distinct CDR3 sequences, 15% to 20% of them singletons. The source of this sequence is a man younger than 45 who received the YFV17D yellow fever vaccine. The specimen was PBMCs, collected 15 days after the yellow fever booster vaccination. The rearrangement links TRBV20-1 to TRBJ2-7; 11 bases are shared with TRBD2. The CDR3 here is CSARPDILAGGTYEQYF. The CDR3 coding sequence is TGCAGTGCTAGACCGGATATCCTAGCGGGAGGCACCTACGAGCAGTACTTC.